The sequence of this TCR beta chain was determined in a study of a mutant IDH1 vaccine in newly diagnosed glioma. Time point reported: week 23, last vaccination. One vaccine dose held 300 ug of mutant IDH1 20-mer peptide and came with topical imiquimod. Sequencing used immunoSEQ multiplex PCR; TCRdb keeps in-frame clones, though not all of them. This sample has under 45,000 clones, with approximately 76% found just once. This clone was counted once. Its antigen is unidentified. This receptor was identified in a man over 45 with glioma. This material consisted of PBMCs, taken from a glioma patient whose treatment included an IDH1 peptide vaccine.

CDR3 nucleotides: TGTGCCAGCAGCGTAGGGGACAGGGAATCGGAGACCCAGTACTTC. Its translation is CASSVGDRESETQYF. The chain recombines TRBV9 with TRBJ2-5; 9 bases map to TRBD1. This CDR3 has 15 amino acids. With V trimmed by 0 bases and J by 5 bases, 5 bases remained unmatched. The germline gives CDR1 SGDLS, CDR2 YYNGEE.